This T cell receptor (beta chain) stems from a study of blood T cells in healthy people across ages. V dropped 5 bases and J dropped 2; count of bases not matched to a gene: 9. Germline CDR1 reads MDHEN; CDR2 reads SYDVKM. This CDR3 region has 15 residues. Primed by a sample-barcoded 5' primer and a J-beta primer mix, a second PCR proceeded for about 6 to 12 cycles. TCRdb re-analysed the 5' RACE reads in MiXCR, keeping a single row per CDR3 protein. This sample has approximately 1.5 million distinct CDR3 sequences, with almost 35% found just once. The sample comprised blood. The TCR originated in a woman aged 25 to 45 in good health. V and J are TRBV28 and TRBJ2-7; TRBD2 matches 7 bases. The CDR3 nucleotides read TGTGCCAGCAGTGGGGGGGGACCCAAGCCCTACGAGCAGTACTTC. Its translation is CASSGGGPKPYEQYF. Using reference TRBV28 and TRBJ2-7 for the parts outside the CDR3, the full variable domain is DVKVTQSSRYLVKRTGEKVFLECVQDMDHENMFWYRQDPGLGLRLIYFSYDVKMKEKGDIPEGYSVSREKKERFSLILESASTNQTSMYLCASSGGGPKPYEQYFGPGTRLTVT.